This T cell receptor (beta chain) comes out of a study of T-cell memory formation after mild COVID-19. On the study more broadly: In these data, TCR clusters were largely donor specific. General study findings and limits: Those CD4+ clones that contracted were mainly in CM and EM (CD8+ ones in EMRA).

Constant-segment primers were used for 5'RACE, and the resulting TCR alpha and TCR beta cDNA libraries carried sample barcodes and UMIs. One entry per CDR3 protein, called by TCRdb with MiXCR from the 5' RACE reads. Of roughly 500,000 distinct CDR3 sequences in the sample, roughly 20% were seen once. This clonotype was counted only a few times. Its antigen is as yet unknown. Germline CDR1 and CDR2: SGHRS and YFSETQ. Unmatched junction bases numbered 8, after V lost 4 bases and J lost 6 bases. This CDR3 has 15 residues. The sequencing sample was made of PBMCs or a T cell subset sorted from them (not recorded which). This receptor was taken from an adult woman who had mild COVID-19 (a few samples of this study predate the infection). Cell type and time point are not known. V and J are TRBV5-1 and TRBJ2-4, with 9 bases that match TRBD1. This chain's CDR3 is CASSNTGTGLNIQYF. The CDR3 coding sequence is TGCGCCAGCAGCAACACCGGGACAGGGTTAAACATTCAGTACTTC.